These T cell receptor beta chains were read from a single sample in a study of OX40 agonist ivuxolimab in advanced cancers. Method: immunoSEQ multiplex PCR; TCRdb's copy keeps in-frame clones and lacks some. The sample records some 35,000 clones, 65% to 85% being singletons. The specimen was CD4+ or CD8+ T cells sorted from blood, collected in a trial of the OX40 agonist ivuxolimab. These receptors were collected from an adult with an advanced solid tumor such as melanoma, head and neck, liver or kidney cancer. Both conserved end residues are part of each CDR3. A D gene is named only where the DNA matches it firmly. Some rows have no size entry. The others give once, few or many, or a class for an expanded clone.

abundance: once
v_gene: TRBV4-2
d_gene: TRBD1
j_gene: TRBJ2-3
CDR3nt: TGTGCCAGCAGCCAGGATCCTCGGACAGGGGGAACAGATACGCAGTATTTT
CDR3aa: CASSQDPRTGGTDTQYF

abundance: -
v_gene: TRBV27
d_gene: TRBD2
j_gene: TRBJ2-7
CDR3nt: TGTGCCAGCAGTGCTAGCGGGTCCTACGAGCAGTACTTC
CDR3aa: CASSASGSYEQYF

abundance: -
v_gene: TRBV7-8
d_gene: -
j_gene: TRBJ2-7
CDR3nt: TGTGCCAGCAGCTACGTCTCCTACGAGCAGTACTTC
CDR3aa: CASSYVSYEQYF

abundance: -
v_gene: TRBV18
d_gene: -
j_gene: TRBJ1-1
CDR3nt: TGTGCCAGCTCACCGGCAGGGCGGAACACTGAAGCTTTCTTT
CDR3aa: CASSPAGRNTEAFF

abundance: -
v_gene: TRBV7-3
d_gene: TRBD2
j_gene: TRBJ2-1
CDR3nt: TGTGCCAGCAGCTTACAGGCGGGGGGGCACAATGAGCAGTTCTTC
CDR3aa: CASSLQAGGHNEQFF

abundance: -
v_gene: TRBV9
d_gene: -
j_gene: TRBJ1-2
CDR3nt: TGTGCCAGCAGCCTCTTGAGTTATGGCTACACCTTC
CDR3aa: CASSLLSYGYTF

abundance: once
v_gene: TRBV13
d_gene: TRBD1
j_gene: TRBJ2-7
CDR3nt: TGTGCCAGCAGCTTAGGGCACACGGGACAGTCCTACAAGCAGTACTTC
CDR3aa: CASSLGHTGQSYKQYF

abundance: -
v_gene: TRBV11-2
d_gene: -
j_gene: TRBJ2-2
CDR3nt: TGTGCCAGCAGTCCCCAGTACGGGGAGCTGTTTTTT
CDR3aa: CASSPQYGELFF

abundance: -
v_gene: TRBV5-6
d_gene: TRBD1
j_gene: TRBJ1-2
CDR3nt: TGTGCCAGCAGCCCCATGGCAGGGGGCGGCTATGGCTACACCTTC
CDR3aa: CASSPMAGGGYGYTF

abundance: -
v_gene: TRBV28
d_gene: -
j_gene: TRBJ1-2
CDR3nt: TGTGCCAGCACCCTGGGGGGGGCGGGTAGCTATGGCTACACCTTC
CDR3aa: CASTLGGAGSYGYTF

abundance: -
v_gene: TRBV9
d_gene: TRBD2
j_gene: TRBJ2-1
CDR3nt: TGTGCCAGCAGCGCCCATGGCACTAGCGGTCCCAATGAGCAGTTCTTC
CDR3aa: CASSAHGTSGPNEQFF

abundance: once
v_gene: TRBV7-3
d_gene: -
j_gene: TRBJ2-2
CDR3nt: TGTGCCAGCAGCTTACAAGTTAACACCGGGGAGCTGTTTTTT
CDR3aa: CASSLQVNTGELFF

abundance: -
v_gene: TRBV7-6
d_gene: -
j_gene: TRBJ1-2
CDR3nt: TGTGCCAGCAGCCCTACGGGCTATGGCTACACCTTC
CDR3aa: CASSPTGYGYTF

abundance: once
v_gene: TRBV4-1
d_gene: -
j_gene: TRBJ2-2
CDR3nt: TGCGCCAGCAGCCAAGTTTGGGGGGACACCGGGGAGCTGTTTTTT
CDR3aa: CASSQVWGDTGELFF

abundance: -
v_gene: TRBV30
d_gene: -
j_gene: TRBJ1-1
CDR3nt: TGTGCCTGGAGTCCCGCCGACACTGAAGCTTTCTTT
CDR3aa: CAWSPADTEAFF

abundance: -
v_gene: TRBV15
d_gene: -
j_gene: TRBJ2-7
CDR3nt: TGTGCCACCAGCAGAGATCCCGGAGTGTCCTACGAGCAGTACTTC
CDR3aa: CATSRDPGVSYEQYF

abundance: -
v_gene: TRBV19
d_gene: TRBD2
j_gene: TRBJ2-3
CDR3nt: TGTGCCAGTAATGACCGCGGGGGGCCAACAACAGATACGCAGTATTTT
CDR3aa: CASNDRGGPTTDTQYF

abundance: -
v_gene: TRBV7-2
d_gene: TRBD1
j_gene: TRBJ1-1
CDR3nt: TGTGCCAGCAGCCCCCGGACAGGGAGGGTGAACACTGAAGCTTTCTTT
CDR3aa: CASSPRTGRVNTEAFF

abundance: -
v_gene: TRBV9
d_gene: -
j_gene: TRBJ1-1
CDR3nt: TGTGCCAGCACTCGTGGACCGCTCTCCAGGAACACTGAAGCTTTCTTT
CDR3aa: CASTRGPLSRNTEAFF

abundance: -
v_gene: TRBV15
d_gene: TRBD1
j_gene: TRBJ1-4
CDR3nt: TGTGCCACCAGCAGAGATCTCCCCGGGACAGGGGACGAAAAACTGTTTTTT
CDR3aa: CATSRDLPGTGDEKLFF

abundance: -
v_gene: TRBV5-6
d_gene: -
j_gene: TRBJ2-5
CDR3nt: TGTGCCAGCAGCTTCTACAGGGATGACGCGACCCAGTACTTC
CDR3aa: CASSFYRDDATQYF

abundance: once
v_gene: TRBV27
d_gene: -
j_gene: TRBJ1-5
CDR3nt: TGTGCCAGCAGTCCCCAGGGGAGGCTCCTTTATCATCAGCCCCAGCATTTT
CDR3aa: CASSPQGRLLYHQPQHF

abundance: -
v_gene: TRBV27
d_gene: TRBD2
j_gene: TRBJ2-1
CDR3nt: TGTGCCAGCAAACCGACTAGCGGGAGGAACCATGGGCAGTTCTTC
CDR3aa: CASKPTSGRNHGQFF

abundance: -
v_gene: TRBV6-5
d_gene: -
j_gene: TRBJ2-3
CDR3nt: TGTGCCAGCAGTTCCCAAGCTACGCAGTATTTT
CDR3aa: CASSSQATQYF